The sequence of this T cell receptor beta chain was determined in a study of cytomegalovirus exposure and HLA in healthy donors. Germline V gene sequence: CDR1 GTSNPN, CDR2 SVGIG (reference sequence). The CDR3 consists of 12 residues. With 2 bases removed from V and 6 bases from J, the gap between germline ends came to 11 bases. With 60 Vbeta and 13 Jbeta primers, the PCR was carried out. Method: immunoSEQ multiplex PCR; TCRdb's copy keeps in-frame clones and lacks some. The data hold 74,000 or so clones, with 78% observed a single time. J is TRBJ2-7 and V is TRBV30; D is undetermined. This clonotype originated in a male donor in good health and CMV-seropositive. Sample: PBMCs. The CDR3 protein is CAWSPAGCEQYF. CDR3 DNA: TGTGCCTGGAGTCCCGCCGGGTGCGAGCAGTACTTC.